This T cell receptor beta chain was found in a study of cytomegalovirus exposure and HLA in healthy donors. The PCR employed 60 Vbeta primers together with 13 Jbeta primers. Profiling relied on immunoSEQ multiplex PCR, and the TCRdb table lists in-frame clones only, not all of them. The sample lists 120,000 to 150,000 clones, 60% to 80% occurring once. CDR1 ENHRY and CDR2 SYGVKD come from the germline V gene. The CDR3 runs 14 residues. V lost 10 bases to trimming and J lost 3 bases; unmatched junction nucleotides: 10. V is TRBV10-3 and J is TRBJ1-2; 8 bases line up with TRBD1. This receptor was identified in a woman between 25 and 40 years old in good health and CMV-seronegative. The sample taken for sequencing was PBMCs. As DNA, the CDR3 is TGTGCCACCGAACCGGACAGGGCATACTATGGCTACACCTTC. Translating gives CATEPDRAYYGYTF.